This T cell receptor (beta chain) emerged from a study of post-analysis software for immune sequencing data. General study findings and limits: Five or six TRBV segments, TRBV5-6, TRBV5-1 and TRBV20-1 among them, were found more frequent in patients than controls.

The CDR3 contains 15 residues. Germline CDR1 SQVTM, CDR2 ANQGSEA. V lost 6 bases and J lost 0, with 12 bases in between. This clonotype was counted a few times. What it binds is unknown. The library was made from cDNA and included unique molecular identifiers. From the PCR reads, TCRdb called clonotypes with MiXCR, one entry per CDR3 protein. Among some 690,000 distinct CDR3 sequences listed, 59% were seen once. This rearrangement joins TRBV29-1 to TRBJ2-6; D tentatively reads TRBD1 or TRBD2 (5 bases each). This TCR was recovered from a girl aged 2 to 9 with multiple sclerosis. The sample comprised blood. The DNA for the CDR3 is TGCAGCGTCACCGGGACGGACTCTGGGGCCAACGTCCTGACTTTC. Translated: CSVTGTDSGANVLTF.